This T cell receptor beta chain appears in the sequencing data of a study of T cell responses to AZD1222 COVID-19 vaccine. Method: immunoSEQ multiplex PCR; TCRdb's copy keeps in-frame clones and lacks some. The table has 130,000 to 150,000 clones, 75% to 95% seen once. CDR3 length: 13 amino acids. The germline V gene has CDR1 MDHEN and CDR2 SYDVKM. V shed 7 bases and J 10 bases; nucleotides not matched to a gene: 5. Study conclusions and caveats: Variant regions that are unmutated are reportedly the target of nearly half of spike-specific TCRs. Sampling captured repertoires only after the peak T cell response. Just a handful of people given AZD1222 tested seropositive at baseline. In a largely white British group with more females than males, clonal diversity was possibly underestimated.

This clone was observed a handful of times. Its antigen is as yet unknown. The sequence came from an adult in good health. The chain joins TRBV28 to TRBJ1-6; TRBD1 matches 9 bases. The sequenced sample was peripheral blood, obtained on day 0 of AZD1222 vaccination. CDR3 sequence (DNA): TGTGCCAGCAAGGGACAGGGCTTCTCACCCCTCCACTTT. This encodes CASKGQGFSPLHF. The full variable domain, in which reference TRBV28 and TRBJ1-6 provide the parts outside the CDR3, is DVKVTQSSRYLVKRTGEKVFLECVQDMDHENMFWYRQDPGLGLRLIYFSYDVKMKEKGDIPEGYSVSREKKERFSLILESASTNQTSMYLCASKGQGFSPLHFGNGTRLTVT.